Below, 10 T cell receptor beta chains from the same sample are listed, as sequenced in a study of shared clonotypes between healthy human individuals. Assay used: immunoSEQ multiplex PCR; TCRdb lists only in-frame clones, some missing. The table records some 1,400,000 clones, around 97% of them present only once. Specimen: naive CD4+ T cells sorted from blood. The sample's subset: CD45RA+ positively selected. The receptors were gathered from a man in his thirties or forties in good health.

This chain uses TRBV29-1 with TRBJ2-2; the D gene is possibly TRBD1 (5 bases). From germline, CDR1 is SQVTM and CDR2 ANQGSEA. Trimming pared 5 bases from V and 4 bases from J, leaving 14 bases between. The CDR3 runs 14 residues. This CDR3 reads CSVKTGTITGELFF. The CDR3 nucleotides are TGCAGCGTTAAAACAGGTACCATCACCGGGGAGCTGTTTTTT.

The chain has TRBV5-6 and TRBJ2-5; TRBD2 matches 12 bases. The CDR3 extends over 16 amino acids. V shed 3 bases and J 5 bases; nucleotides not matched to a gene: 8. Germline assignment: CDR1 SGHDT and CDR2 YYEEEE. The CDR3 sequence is CASSWKRTSGAETQYF. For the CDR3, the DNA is TGTGCCAGCAGCTGGAAGCGGACTAGCGGGGCGGAGACCCAGTACTTC.

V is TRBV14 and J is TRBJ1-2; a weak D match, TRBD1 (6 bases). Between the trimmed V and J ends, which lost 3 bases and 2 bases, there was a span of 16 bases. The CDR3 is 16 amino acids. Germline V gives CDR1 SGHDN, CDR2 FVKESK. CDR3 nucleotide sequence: TGTGCCAGCAGCCATCGACGGGGGCAGGGAAACTATGGCTACACCTTC. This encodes CASSHRRGQGNYGYTF. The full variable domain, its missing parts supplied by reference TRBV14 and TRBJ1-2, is EAGVTQFPSHSVIEKGQTVTLRCDPISGHDNLYWYRRVMGKEIKFLLHFVKESKQDESGMPNNRFLAERTGGTYSTLKVQPAELEDSGVYFCASSHRRGQGNYGYTFGSGTRLTVV.

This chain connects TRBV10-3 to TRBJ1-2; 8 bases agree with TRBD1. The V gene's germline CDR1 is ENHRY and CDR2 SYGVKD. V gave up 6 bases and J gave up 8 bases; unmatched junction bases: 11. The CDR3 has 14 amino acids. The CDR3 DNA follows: TGTGCCATCAGGACACCAGGGGGCGAGAAGGGCTACACCTTC. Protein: CAIRTPGGEKGYTF.

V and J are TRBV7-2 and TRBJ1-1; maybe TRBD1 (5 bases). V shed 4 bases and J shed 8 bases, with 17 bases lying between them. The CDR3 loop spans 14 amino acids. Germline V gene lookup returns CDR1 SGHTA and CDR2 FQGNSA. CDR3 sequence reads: CASSWTSKGREAFF. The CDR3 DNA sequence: TGTGCCAGCAGCTGGACCTCTAAGGGGCGAGAAGCTTTCTTT.

CDR3 in amino acids: CASRNRGPNGNEQFF. CDR3 DNA: TGTGCCAGCAGAAACAGGGGGCCTAATGGCAATGAGCAGTTCTTC. J is TRBJ2-1 and V is TRBV25-1, with 9 bases aligning to TRBD1. V was clipped by 6 bases and J by 6 bases; unmatched bases: 9. The CDR3 extends over 15 amino acids. Per the germline V gene, CDR1 is MGHDK and CDR2 is SYGVNS.

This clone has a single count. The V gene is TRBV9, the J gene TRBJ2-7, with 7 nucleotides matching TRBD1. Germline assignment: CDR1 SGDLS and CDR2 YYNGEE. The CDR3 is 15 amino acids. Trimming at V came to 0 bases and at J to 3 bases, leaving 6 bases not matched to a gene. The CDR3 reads CASSVGRGSLYEQYF. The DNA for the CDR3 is TGTGCCAGCAGCGTAGGCAGGGGGTCCCTCTACGAGCAGTACTTC.

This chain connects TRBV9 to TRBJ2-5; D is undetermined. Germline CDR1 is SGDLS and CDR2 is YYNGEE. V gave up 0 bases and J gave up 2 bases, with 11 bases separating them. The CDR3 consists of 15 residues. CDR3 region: CASSVDRAVQETQYF. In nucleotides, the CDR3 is TGTGCCAGCAGCGTAGATCGGGCGGTTCAAGAGACCCAGTACTTC.

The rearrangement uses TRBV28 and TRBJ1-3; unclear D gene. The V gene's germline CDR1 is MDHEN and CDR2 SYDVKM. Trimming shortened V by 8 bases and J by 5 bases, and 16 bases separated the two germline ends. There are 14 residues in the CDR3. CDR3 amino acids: CASRKDLVRNTIYF. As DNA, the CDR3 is TGTGCCAGCCGCAAGGACCTTGTTCGAAACACCATATATTTT. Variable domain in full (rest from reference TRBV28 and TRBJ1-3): DVKVTQSSRYLVKRTGEKVFLECVQDMDHENMFWYRQDPGLGLRLIYFSYDVKMKEKGDIPEGYSVSREKKERFSLILESASTNQTSMYLCASRKDLVRNTIYFGEGSWLTVV.

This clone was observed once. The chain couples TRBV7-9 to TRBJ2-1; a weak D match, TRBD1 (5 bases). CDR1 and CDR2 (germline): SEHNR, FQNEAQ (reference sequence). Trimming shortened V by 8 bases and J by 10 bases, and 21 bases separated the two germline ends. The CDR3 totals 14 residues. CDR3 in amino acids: CASGKVQVPFEQFF. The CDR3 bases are TGTGCCAGCGGTAAGGTACAGGTCCCATTCGAGCAGTTCTTC.